Presented here are 32 T cell receptor beta chains from one specimen sequenced in a study of blood T cells in healthy people across ages (dated by TCRdb to between 2014 and 2016). The library came from 5' RACE. Sequencing used an Illumina HiSeq 2500. A second PCR of roughly 6 to 11 cycles was run with a J-beta primer mix and a sample-barcoded 5' primer. TCRdb reanalyzed the raw reads on its own, using fastp at Q25 for trimming and MiXCR for clone calling, and kept in-frame beta chains. Each CDR3 protein gets just one entry, which takes the most common genes and DNA from the rows behind it. The sample includes around 1.7 million distinct CDR3 sequences, with approximately 30% observed a single time. The top ten hold 7.7% of the sample. The sample was blood. These receptor sequences come from a woman in her 30s in good health.

The chain couples TRBV4-1 to TRBJ2-5; TRBD2 agrees at 9 bases. The V gene's germline CDR1 is MGHRA and CDR2 YSYEKL. The V gene end was trimmed by 3 bases and the J gene end by 2 bases; junction bases not matched to a gene: 1. This CDR3 is 14 amino acids long. The CDR3 is CASSHLAGQETQYF. The CDR3 DNA is TGCGCCAGCAGCCATCTAGCGGGACAAGAGACCCAGTACTTC.

The chain uses TRBV9 and TRBJ2-7, with 10 bases matching TRBD1. CDR3 length equals 15 residues. The V gene end was trimmed by 3 bases and the J gene end by 5 bases; junction bases not matched to a gene: 8. Per the germline V gene, CDR1 is SGDLS and CDR2 is YYNGEE. CDR3 in amino acids: CASSETGTGDNEQYF. CDR3 in DNA: TGTGCCAGCAGCGAAACCGGGACAGGGGACAACGAGCAGTACTTC.

This clonotype turned up a few times. The chain is built from TRBV7-9 and TRBJ2-4; unclear D gene. The germline V gene has CDR1 SEHNR and CDR2 FQNEAQ (reference sequence). This CDR3 region has 14 residues. Trimming shortened V by 1 base and J by 3 bases, and 7 bases separated the two germline ends. The CDR3 is CASSLGPGKNIQYF. CDR3 coding DNA: TGTGCCAGCAGCTTAGGACCGGGCAAAAACATTCAGTACTTC.

V is TRBV6-6 and J is TRBJ2-2; 8 bases map to TRBD2. CDR3 length equals 14 residues. CDR1 MNHNY and CDR2 SVGAGI come from the germline V gene (reference sequence). V trimming: 2 bases; J trimming: 7 bases; junction bases outside the gene matches: 3. CDR3 in amino acids: CASSYKREYGELFF. The CDR3 region has the DNA TGTGCCAGCAGTTACAAGCGGGAGTACGGGGAGCTGTTTTTT.

In its sample, this clonotype was seen many times. The chain has TRBV4-1 and TRBJ2-6, with unresolved D. Germline V CDR1 and CDR2: MGHRA, YSYEKL. The CDR3 has 17 amino acids. With 1 base removed from V and 1 base from J, the gap between germline ends came to 11 bases. The CDR3 is CASSQGRGTSGANVLTF. CDR3 nucleotide sequence: TGCGCCAGCAGCCAAGGTAGAGGAACGTCTGGGGCCAACGTCCTGACTTTC.

This clonotype was found once. V usage is TRBV10-1 and J usage is TRBJ2-3, with D hard to call. The germline CDR1 and CDR2 sequences are WNHNN and SYGVQD (reference sequence). Trimming took off 3 bases at V and 2 bases at J, with 9 bases between the two ends. The CDR3 consists of 14 residues. Written as DNA, the CDR3 is TGCGCCAGCAGTGAAACTAAAACCACAGATACGCAGTATTTT. Amino acids: CASSETKTTDTQYF.

The gene calls are TRBV29-1 and TRBJ2-3, with D possibly being TRBD1 (5 bases). V gave up 3 bases and J gave up 5 bases, with 9 bases separating them. Germline V gives CDR1 SQVTM, CDR2 ANQGSEA. The CDR3 totals 12 residues. The CDR3 bases are TGCAGCGTTGAGGGCCAGGGAGATACGCAGTATTTT. Its protein is CSVEGQGDTQYF.

This clonotype was seen a few times. The chain combines TRBV12-3 or TRBV12-4 with TRBJ2-3, with TRBD1 identical over 7 bases. Losses at the gene ends were 3 bases for V and 2 bases for J; bases not matched to a gene: 2. This CDR3 is built from 14 residues. The CDR3 coding sequence is TGTGCCAGCAGTTTGGACAGGCACACAGATACGCAGTATTTT. Protein product: CASSLDRHTDTQYF.

This clonotype occurred many times. V and J are TRBV12-3 or TRBV12-4 and TRBJ1-2; possibly TRBD1 for D (6 bases). This CDR3 is built from 13 residues. The V end lost 6 bases, the J end lost 9 bases, and 17 bases lay between the germline ends. In DNA, the CDR3 is TGTGCCAGCAGATCCAGGGGCCTTAGTAGCTACACCTTC. This codes for CASRSRGLSSYTF.

Notes on this clonotype: A read error may explain this, as a much larger clone is one base away. The rearrangement joins TRBV7-2 to TRBJ2-7; either TRBD1 or TRBD2 may fit D (7 bases each). CDR3 length: 16 amino acids. CDR1 and CDR2 (germline): SGHTA, FQGNSA. DNA for the CDR3: TGTGCCAGCAGCCTCAGGGGGGGCGCGAGCTCCTACGGGCAGTACTTC. Translated: CASSLRGGASSYGQYF. The complete variable domain, with remaining parts taken from reference TRBV7-2 and TRBJ2-7, reads GAGVSQSPSNKVTEKGKDVELRCDPISGHTALYWYRQSLGQGLEFLIYFQGNSAPDKSGLPSDRFSAERTGGSVSTLTIQRTQQEDSAVYLCASSLRGGASSYGQYFGPGTRLTVT.

This clonotype was counted only a few times. The chain employs TRBV7-9 and TRBJ2-7, with 8 nucleotides matching TRBD2. This CDR3 contains 13 residues. Germline values: CDR1 SEHNR, CDR2 FQNEAQ (reference sequence). With 5 bases clipped from V and 5 bases from J, the junction kept 5 bases outside the gene matches. DNA for the CDR3: TGTGCCAGCAGCCCAAGCGGGAGTGACGAGCAGTACTTC. Encoded protein: CASSPSGSDEQYF.

The table lists this clonotype with a few counts. This CDR3 reads CASSGRQGNNEQFF. The DNA for the CDR3 is TGCGCCAGCAGCGGTCGACAGGGGAACAATGAGCAGTTCTTC. The gene calls are TRBV5-1 and TRBJ2-1, with TRBD1 identical over 8 bases. V lost 4 bases to trimming and J lost 5 bases; unmatched junction nucleotides: 5. This CDR3 has 14 amino acids. Germline V gene data show CDR1 as SGHRS and CDR2 as YFSETQ.

This clonotype has just a few counts. The CDR3 bases are TGTGCCAGCTCGATTGCAGGGGGGAATGAGCAGTTCTTC. This codes for CASSIAGGNEQFF. The rearrangement joins TRBV6-6 to TRBJ2-1, with a weak D call TRBD1 (7 bases). V lost 8 bases, J lost 7 bases, and 15 bases lay in between. CDR3 size: 13 residues. CDR1 is MNHNY and CDR2 is SVGAGI in the germline V gene (reference sequence).

This clonotype appeared a few times. The CDR3 bases are TGTGCCAGCAGTCCCACATGGAATGGCTACACCTTC. It specifies CASSPTWNGYTF. The V and J genes are TRBV12-3 or TRBV12-4 and TRBJ1-2; no firm D call. The CDR3 is 12 amino acids. With 5 bases removed from V and 6 bases from J, the gap between germline ends came to 10 bases.

This clonotype was observed many times. V and J are TRBV10-3 and TRBJ2-6; 10 nucleotides line up with TRBD2. The CDR3 spans 17 residues. Germline V gene data show CDR1 as ENHRY and CDR2 as SYGVKD. J gave up 0 bases and V 6 bases, and 5 bases lay outside the gene matches. The CDR3 sequence: CAIRSSGRVSGANVLTF. Written as DNA, the CDR3 is TGTGCCATCAGGTCGAGCGGGAGGGTCTCTGGGGCCAACGTCCTGACTTTC.

This clonotype was detected once. It may be a read error: a sequence one base away is much more abundant. The chain carries TRBV6-5 and TRBJ1-1; D perhaps matches TRBD1 (5 bases). Germline V gives CDR1 MNHEY, CDR2 SVGAGI. This CDR3 contains 16 residues. The CDR3, as DNA: TGTGCCAACAGTTCGCAGACGGGCGGGGGGAACACTGAAGCTTTCTTT. Its protein is CANSSQTGGGNTEAFF.

The rearrangement links TRBV6-2 or TRBV6-3 to TRBJ2-2; the D gene is possibly TRBD2 (5 bases). CDR1 is MNHEY and CDR2 is SVGEGT in the germline V gene. The ends were cut back, 9 bases at V and 5 bases at J, with 13 bases in the middle. CDR3 length: 13 residues. Written as DNA, the CDR3 is TGTGCCAGTTGGCGGTCGGGAACCGGGGAGCTGTTTTTT. Protein: CASWRSGTGELFF.

This clonotype was seen more than once but under ten times. V gene TRBV6-6 combines with J gene TRBJ2-1, with TRBD2 matching over 8 bases. Losses at the gene ends were 6 bases for V and 8 bases for J; bases not matched to a gene: 12. Germline V gene sequence: CDR1 MNHNY, CDR2 SVGAGI (reference sequence). CDR3 length: 15 residues. The DNA of the CDR3 is TGTGCCAGCAGCTCGGGGGAGCGGGAGCGCGATGAGCAGTTCTTC. Translating it yields CASSSGERERDEQFF.

The V gene is TRBV20-1, the J gene TRBJ2-1; D not certain. V lost 7 bases and J lost 8, with 18 bases in between. Germline V gene sequence: CDR1 DFQATT, CDR2 SNEGSKA (reference sequence). The CDR3 spans 13 residues. CDR3 residues: CSVPLPPVDEQFF. The CDR3, as DNA: TGCAGTGTTCCACTCCCCCCCGTTGATGAGCAGTTCTTC.

This CDR3 is CSALYRSAGANVLTF. DNA for the CDR3: TGCAGTGCTTTATATCGGAGTGCTGGGGCCAACGTCCTGACTTTC. The chain employs TRBV20-1 and TRBJ2-6; D is unresolved. Between the trimmed V and J ends, which lost 5 bases and 2 bases, there was a span of 13 bases. Germline V gene lookup returns CDR1 DFQATT and CDR2 SNEGSKA (reference sequence). This CDR3 region has 15 residues.

The sample holds a few counts of this clonotype. The chain is built from TRBV20-1 and TRBJ2-1; no clear D. The CDR3 is 13 amino acids. Trimming took off 6 bases at V and 9 bases at J, with 18 bases between the two ends. Germline V gives CDR1 DFQATT, CDR2 SNEGSKA (reference sequence). The CDR3 DNA reads TGCAGTGCCTGGTTAGAAGGTGGCGGTGAGCAGTTCTTC. Protein: CSAWLEGGGEQFF.

The sample holds many counts of this clonotype. The V call is TRBV6-2 or TRBV6-3, the J call TRBJ2-7; D gene ambiguous. There are 12 residues in the CDR3. Trimming took off 4 bases at V and 2 bases at J, with 6 bases between the two ends. Per germline, CDR1 MNHEY and CDR2 SVGEGT. The CDR3 coding sequence is TGTGCCAGCAGTTCCGATGCCTACGAGCAGTACTTC. Translated, it gives CASSSDAYEQYF.

This clonotype was observed a few times. The chain has TRBV29-1 and TRBJ2-1; 12 bases are a match to TRBD2. Germline trimming cut 7 bases from V and 8 bases from J; bases unmatched to any gene: 12. This CDR3 region has 15 residues. Per the germline V gene, CDR1 is SQVTM and CDR2 is ANQGSEA. The CDR3 DNA reads as TGCAGCGCTTTGGGTCTAGCGGGGGGGCCTGATGAGCAGTTCTTC. It specifies CSALGLAGGPDEQFF.

The rearrangement links TRBV2 to TRBJ2-1, with D hard to call. Trimming took 2 bases from V and 10 from J, leaving 12 bases between them. Germline assignment: CDR1 SNHLY and CDR2 FYNNEI. This CDR3 is built from 13 residues. In DNA form, the CDR3 reads TGTGCCAGCAGTGAAAAGTCGACACCCGAGCAGTTCTTC. Translating it yields CASSEKSTPEQFF.

This clonotype turned up a few times. The J gene is TRBJ2-5, the V gene TRBV4-1, with a tentative D call TRBD1 (6 bases). CDR1 is MGHRA, CDR2 YSYEKL, per germline. V was pared by 4 bases and J by 5 bases, with 17 bases between. This CDR3 has 15 residues. The CDR3 spells CASSLGTHNRETQYF. In DNA form, the CDR3 reads TGCGCCAGCAGCCTCGGGACACACAACCGGGAGACCCAGTACTTC.

This clonotype was found a few times. This chain joins TRBV4-1 and TRBJ1-6; TRBD1 is a possible D gene (6 bases). V shed 4 bases and J shed 7 bases, with 20 bases lying between them. Germline V gene lookup returns CDR1 MGHRA and CDR2 YSYEKL. This CDR3 contains 17 residues. The CDR3 DNA sequence: TGCGCCAGCAGCCCCACGGGGGGGGCGGAACAAAATTCACCCCTCCACTTT. Protein product: CASSPTGGAEQNSPLHF.

This chain joins TRBV18 and TRBJ2-7; TRBD1 is a possible D gene (5 bases). Germline V gene sequence: CDR1 KGHSH, CDR2 LQKENI. V lost 6 bases to trimming and J lost 4 bases, with 16 bases between them. The length of the CDR3 is 14 residues. The CDR3 loop reads CASSHDSLRYEQYF. DNA of the CDR3: TGTGCCAGCTCCCACGACAGCTTACGGTACGAGCAGTACTTC. The whole variable domain, remainder taken from reference TRBV18 and TRBJ2-7, is NAGVMQNPRHLVRRRGQEARLRCSPMKGHSHVYWYRQLPEEGLKFMVYLQKENIIDESGMPKERFSAEFPKEGPSILRIQQVVRGDSAAYFCASSHDSLRYEQYFGPGTRLTVT.

The chain carries TRBV28 and TRBJ2-4, with D possibly TRBD2 on 5 matching bases. The V end lost 6 bases, the J end lost 5 bases, and 8 bases lay between the germline ends. The CDR3 extends over 12 amino acids. The germline CDR1 and CDR2 sequences are MDHEN and SYDVKM. The CDR3 reads CASRGSENIQYF. CDR3 DNA sequence: TGTGCCAGCAGGGGGAGTGAAAACATTCAGTACTTC.

The rearrangement uses TRBV7-9 and TRBJ2-7, with D possibly TRBD2 on 6 matching bases. The germline V gene has CDR1 SEHNR and CDR2 FQNEAQ (reference sequence). The CDR3 has 16 amino acids. Deletions cut 4 bases from V and 2 bases from J, with 18 bases between. CDR3 protein: CASSSGGERYPYEQYF. The CDR3 bases are TGTGCCAGCAGCTCAGGAGGGGAGCGGTACCCCTACGAGCAGTACTTC.

This chain uses TRBV28 with TRBJ2-1; 9 bases line up with TRBD2. J lost 5 bases, V lost 7 bases, and 12 bases had no gene match. The germline CDR1 and CDR2 sequences are MDHEN and SYDVKM. The CDR3 covers 16 residues. Written as DNA, the CDR3 is TGTGCCAGCAAAGAAAGCGGCCTAGCGGGGAACAATGAGCAGTTCTTC. Translation: CASKESGLAGNNEQFF.

The sample holds a few counts of this clonotype. The V call is TRBV5-1, the J call TRBJ2-3; no firm D call. V lost 1 base and J lost 4, with 13 bases in between. This CDR3 is built from 15 residues. Germline CDR1 is SGHRS and CDR2 is YFSETQ. The CDR3 DNA is TGCGCCAGCAGCTTGTCCGTCCCGAGCGCAGATACGCAGTATTTT. It encodes CASSLSVPSADTQYF.

This clonotype has only a few counts. V usage is TRBV27 and J usage is TRBJ1-1, with 8 bases lining up with TRBD1. V lost 5 bases and J lost 7; bases outside the gene matches: 6. Germline lookup yields CDR1 MNHEY and CDR2 SMNVEV (reference sequence). The CDR3 contains 13 residues. CDR3 loop: CASSPWTGHEAFF. The CDR3 DNA reads as TGTGCCAGCAGTCCTTGGACAGGGCATGAAGCTTTCTTT.